This passage covers 13 T cell receptor beta chains from one sample sequenced in a study of OX40 agonist ivuxolimab in advanced cancers. The protocol was immunoSEQ multiplex PCR, while the TCRdb copy is restricted to in-frame clones and leaves out a portion. The sample shows 65,000 to 85,000 clones, more than 75% of them seen only once. Sequencing was performed on CD4+ or CD8+ T cells sorted from blood, taken in a trial of the OX40 agonist ivuxolimab. These receptors were obtained from an adult with an advanced solid tumor such as melanoma, head and neck, liver or kidney cancer.

This chain connects TRBV28 to TRBJ1-5, with 9 bases lining up with TRBD1. V was clipped by 5 bases and J by 5 bases; unmatched bases: 7. The CDR3 is 15 amino acids. Germline V gene lookup returns CDR1 MDHEN and CDR2 SYDVKM. CDR3 residues: CASSEGQGGYQPQHF. CDR3 nucleotide sequence: TGTGCCAGCAGTGAGGGACAGGGAGGATATCAGCCCCAGCATTTT.

This chain connects TRBV6-4 to TRBJ2-3; possible D gene TRBD2, 5 bases. V lost 5 bases and J 6 bases, leaving 12 bases between the germline ends. This CDR3 region has 13 residues. Germline-derived CDR1 and CDR2 are MRHNA and SNTAGT. CDR3 bases: TGTGCCAGCAGTACGGGAATGAGTGATACGCAGTATTTT. Translation gives CASSTGMSDTQYF.

The chain joins TRBV7-3 to TRBJ1-2, with D perhaps TRBD1 (5 bases). V was pared by 5 bases and J by 2 bases, with 12 bases between. Germline CDR1 SGHTA, CDR2 FQGTGA. This CDR3 is built from 14 residues. As DNA, the CDR3 is TGTGCCAGCAGCCCTACAGGAGAAAACTATGGCTACACCTTC. This sequence encodes CASSPTGENYGYTF.

Written as DNA, the CDR3 is TGTGCCAGCAGCCCTACCTACTACGAGCAGTACTTC. It encodes CASSPTYYEQYF. V is TRBV7-9 and J is TRBJ2-7; D unclear. The CDR3 runs to 12 residues. V gave up 5 bases and J gave up 3 bases, with 8 bases separating them. Germline V gives CDR1 SEHNR, CDR2 FQNEAQ (reference sequence).

This clone was observed once. CDR3 in amino acids: CASGLELAYEQYF. CDR3 DNA: TGTGCTAGTGGTTTGGAGCTAGCCTACGAGCAGTACTTC. V gene TRBV12-5 combines with J gene TRBJ2-7, with unresolved D. V was trimmed by 1 base and J by 2 bases, leaving 6 bases between them. CDR1 and CDR2 from the germline V gene are LGHNT and FRNRAP. This CDR3 has 13 amino acids. The full variable domain, in which reference TRBV12-5 and TRBJ2-7 provide the parts outside the CDR3, is DARVTQTPRHKVTEMGQEVTMRCQPILGHNTVFWYRQTMMQGLELLAYFRNRAPLDDSGMPKDRFSAEMPDATLATLKIQPSEPRDSAVYFCASGLELAYEQYFGPGTRLTVT.

The chain links TRBV21-1 to TRBJ1-1. TRBV21-1 is a pseudogene. This CDR3 region has 8 residues. The CDR3 here is CASTEAFF. CDR3 coding DNA: TGTGCCAGCACTGAAGCTTTCTTT.

V usage is TRBV2 and J usage is TRBJ2-7; maybe TRBD2 (6 bases). The germline CDR1 and CDR2 sequences are SNHLY and FYNNEI. Trimming left V 7 bases short and J 0 bases short, with 10 bases between. CDR3 length equals 13 residues. The CDR3 coding sequence is TGTGCCAGCACCGCGGGACGCTCCTACGAGCAGTACTTC. Protein product: CASTAGRSYEQYF.

CDR3 amino acids: CASSFNWRIGYEQYV. The CDR3 nucleotides read TGTGCCAGCAGCTTCAATTGGAGAATAGGCTACGAGCAGTACGTC. This chain links TRBV5-6 with TRBJ2-7; no definite D call. The CDR3 totals 15 residues. Germline V gene sequence: CDR1 SGHDT, CDR2 YYEEEE. V gave up 2 bases and J gave up 3 bases, with 15 bases separating them.

V usage is TRBV18 and J usage is TRBJ2-1, with D perhaps matching TRBD1 or TRBD2 (7 bases each). Trimming left V 3 bases short and J 5 bases short, with 14 bases between. The CDR3 contains 15 residues. Germline loops: CDR1 KGHSH, CDR2 LQKENI. The CDR3 DNA follows: TGTGCCAGCTCACCCAACAGGGGAGGGGACAATGAGCAGTTCTTC. Protein: CASSPNRGGDNEQFF.

This rearrangement joins TRBV9 to TRBJ1-4; the D is unclear. Trimming left V 0 bases short and J 5 bases short, with 14 bases between. The germline gives CDR1 SGDLS, CDR2 YYNGEE. CDR3 length: 16 residues. CDR3 region: CASSVGVVEGNEKLFF. The CDR3 region has the DNA TGTGCCAGCAGCGTAGGTGTTGTAGAGGGAAATGAAAAACTGTTTTTT.

The chain links TRBV7-2 to TRBJ1-6, with D tentatively TRBD1 (5 bases). Germline CDR1 and CDR2: SGHTA and FQGNSA. The CDR3 consists of 15 residues. V was clipped by 1 base and J by 10 bases, with 14 bases between them. In nucleotides, the CDR3 is TGTGCCAGCAGCTTAGTTTCGACGAAGGGGTCACCCCTCCACTTT. It yields the protein CASSLVSTKGSPLHF.

The chain uses TRBV28 and TRBJ1-2; TRBD1 is a possible D gene (5 bases). The CDR3 consists of 12 residues. Trimming removed 7 bases from V and 7 bases from J, with 13 bases in between. Per the germline V gene, CDR1 is MDHEN and CDR2 is SYDVKM. CDR3 residues: CASIQGSGGYTF. For the CDR3, the DNA is TGTGCCAGCATTCAGGGATCGGGTGGCTACACCTTC.

The chain links TRBV25-1 to TRBJ2-2; D call uncertain. Germline CDR1 MGHDK, CDR2 SYGVNS. The V and J ends lost 6 bases and 9 bases respectively, with 17 bases between them. The CDR3 consists of 14 residues. The CDR3 nucleotides are TGTGCCAGCAGCCGTGCGGCCTTTTCAAGGGAGCTGTTTTTT. Its protein product is CASSRAAFSRELFF.